This paragraph covers one T cell receptor beta chain sequence. Its specificity is unknown. The data derive from a study of T cell clonotyping in hematopoietic cell transplantation. Study background: Recipient samples before transplant were obtained post-cytoreduction.

V lost 6 bases, J lost 4 bases, and 15 bases lay in between. CDR3 length: 14 amino acids. CDR1 MDHEN and CDR2 SYDVKM come from the germline V gene. Assay used: immunoSEQ multiplex PCR; TCRdb lists only in-frame clones, some missing. The sample includes 25,000 to 30,000 clones, 84% of them seen just once. Time point specified: recipient sample about 28 days before transplant, after cytoreduction. Whole-study findings and limits: Pathologically expanded recipient clonotypes increased progressively from day 30 to day 180 as diversity fell. Without cell sorting, CD4 versus CD8 contributions remain unresolved. Higher Inverse Simpson Index values in graft donor and pretransplant recipient predicted broader posttransplant TCR diversity.

This sequence originates from an older woman with acute myeloid leukemia. Some clones in this sample may be carry-over from other donors' samples. The sequenced sample was peripheral blood mononuclear cells, obtained before stem cell transplant. This chain connects TRBV28 to TRBJ1-2; D is uncertain. The CDR3 coding sequence is TGTGCCAGCAGCCCCACCCAACTGTTCTATGGCTACACCTTC. This translates into CASSPTQLFYGYTF.